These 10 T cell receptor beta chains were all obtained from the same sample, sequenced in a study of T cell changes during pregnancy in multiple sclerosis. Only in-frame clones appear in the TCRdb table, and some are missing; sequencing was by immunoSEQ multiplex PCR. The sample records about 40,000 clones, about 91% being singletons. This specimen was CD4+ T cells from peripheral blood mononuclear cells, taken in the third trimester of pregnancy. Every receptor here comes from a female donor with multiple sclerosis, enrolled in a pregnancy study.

In DNA, the CDR3 is TGTGCCAGCAGTTCTACAGGGGGGGAGAACACTGAAGCTTTCTTT. This codes for CASSSTGGENTEAFF. The V call is TRBV28, the J call TRBJ1-1, with 8 bases identical to TRBD1. Trimming took 4 bases from V and 1 from J; bases not matched to a gene: 5. The CDR3 extends over 15 amino acids. Per the germline V gene, CDR1 is MDHEN and CDR2 is SYDVKM.

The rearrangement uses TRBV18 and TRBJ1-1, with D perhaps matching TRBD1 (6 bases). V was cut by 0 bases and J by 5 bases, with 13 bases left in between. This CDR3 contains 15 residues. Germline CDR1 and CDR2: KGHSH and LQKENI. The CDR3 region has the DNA TGTGCCAGCTCACCACCGTCTAGACAGGAGACTGAAGCTTTCTTT. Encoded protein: CASSPPSRQETEAFF.

The CDR3: CASSTGLAGPTDTQYF. The CDR3, as DNA: TGTGCCAGCAGTACGGGACTAGCGGGACCCACAGATACGCAGTATTTT. The rearrangement uses TRBV6-6 and TRBJ2-3, with 13 nucleotides matching TRBD2. CDR3 length equals 16 residues. Germline CDR1 is MNHNY and CDR2 is SVGAGI (reference sequence). V was pared by 5 bases and J by 2 bases, with 4 bases of the junction left unmatched.

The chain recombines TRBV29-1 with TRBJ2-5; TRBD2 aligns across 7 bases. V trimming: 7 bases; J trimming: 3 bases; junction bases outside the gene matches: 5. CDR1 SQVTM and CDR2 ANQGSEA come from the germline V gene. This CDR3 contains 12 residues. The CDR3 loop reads CSGLGGEETQYF. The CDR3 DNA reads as TGCAGCGGCCTGGGGGGGGAAGAGACCCAGTACTTC.

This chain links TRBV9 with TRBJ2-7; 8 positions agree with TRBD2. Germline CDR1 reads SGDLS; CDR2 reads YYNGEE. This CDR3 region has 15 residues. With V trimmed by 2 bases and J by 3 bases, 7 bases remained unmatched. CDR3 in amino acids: CASSVSAGADYEQYF. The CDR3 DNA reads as TGTGCCAGCAGCGTTTCAGCGGGAGCAGACTACGAGCAGTACTTC.

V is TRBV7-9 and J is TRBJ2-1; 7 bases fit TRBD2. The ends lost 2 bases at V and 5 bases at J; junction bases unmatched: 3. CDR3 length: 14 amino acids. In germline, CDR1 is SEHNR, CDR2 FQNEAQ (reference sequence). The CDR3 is CASSLTLADNEQFF. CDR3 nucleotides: TGTGCCAGCAGCTTAACTCTAGCGGACAATGAGCAGTTCTTC.

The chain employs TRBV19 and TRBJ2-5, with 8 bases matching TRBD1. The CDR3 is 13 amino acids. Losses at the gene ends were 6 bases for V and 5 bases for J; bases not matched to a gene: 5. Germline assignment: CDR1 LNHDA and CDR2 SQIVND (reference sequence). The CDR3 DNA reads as TGTGCCAGTAGGACGACAGGGGTCGAGACCCAGTACTTC. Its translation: CASRTTGVETQYF.

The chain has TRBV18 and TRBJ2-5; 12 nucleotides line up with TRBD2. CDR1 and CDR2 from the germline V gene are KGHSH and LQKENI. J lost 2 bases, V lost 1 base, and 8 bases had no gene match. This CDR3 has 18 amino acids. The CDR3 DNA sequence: TGTGCCAGCTCACCACGGGCTAGCGGGAGGGCCTCGCAAGAGACCCAGTACTTC. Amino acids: CASSPRASGRASQETQYF.

The DNA of the CDR3 is TGTGCCAGCAACCCACTAGGGCTACCGCAAGAGACCCAGTACTTC. This codes for CASNPLGLPQETQYF. This chain connects TRBV9 to TRBJ2-5; TRBD2 might be the D (5 bases). The V end was cut by 6 bases, the J end by 2 bases, with 17 bases between. In germline, CDR1 is SGDLS, CDR2 YYNGEE. The CDR3 covers 15 residues.

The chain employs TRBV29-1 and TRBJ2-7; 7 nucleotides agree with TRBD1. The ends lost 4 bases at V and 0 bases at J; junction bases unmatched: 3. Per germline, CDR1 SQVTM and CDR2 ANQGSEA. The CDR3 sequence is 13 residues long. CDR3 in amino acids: CSVGTGASYEQYF. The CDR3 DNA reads TGCAGCGTTGGAACAGGGGCCTCCTACGAGCAGTACTTC.